Following are 27 T cell receptor beta chains from one sample sequenced in a study of glioma-infiltrating T cells. Amplification of TCR alpha and beta CDR3 regions from RNA used iRepertoire nested multiplex PCR. TCRdb called the multiplex PCR reads again in MiXCR, with one record for every CDR3 protein. The table records around 90,000 distinct CDR3 sequences, about 37% of them present only once. Sequenced material: glioma tissue, nonneoplastic brain tissue, or PBMCs (not recorded which). The source of these receptors is a human donor with low-grade glioma or glioblastoma, undergoing nonglioma brain surgery, or in good health (not recorded which).

Notes on this clonotype: Germline and junction disagree at one end, which may indicate a read error. The chain carries TRBV4-2 and TRBJ2-2; TRBD2 is a possible D gene (7 bases). The CDR3 length is 15 residues. Germline V gives CDR1 LGHNA, CDR2 YNFKEQ. The CDR3 nucleotides read TGTGCCAGCAGCCAAGTTGCGTATCCGACCGGGGGGCTGCTTTTT. Its protein product is CASSQVAYPTGGLLF.

About this clonotype: One base away lies a much larger clone, so this may be a sequencing read error. This likely comes from a read error, as the CDR3 has no conserved phenylalanine or tryptophan at its end. The chain has TRBV2 and TRBJ2-7, with TRBD1 matching 7 bases. The CDR3 has 13 residues. Trimming removed 7 bases from V and 4 bases from J; junction bases left unmatched: 7. Germline lookup yields CDR1 SNHLY and CDR2 FYNNEI. CDR3: CASTRDRTYEQYL. The CDR3 nucleotides read TGTGCCAGCACAAGGGACAGAACATACGAGCAGTACCTC.

This clonotype showed up many times. The chain combines TRBV18 with TRBJ2-1, with D tentatively TRBD1 or TRBD2 (5 bases each). Germline CDR1 is KGHSH and CDR2 is LQKENI. Between the trimmed V and J ends, which lost 3 bases and 9 bases, there was a span of 12 bases. The CDR3 has 13 amino acids. For the CDR3, the DNA is TGTGCCAGCTCACCGGGGACGAGGGGTGAGCAGTTCTTC. The encoded protein is CASSPGTRGEQFF.

This clonotype was seen repeatedly, ten times or more. J is TRBJ2-1 and V is TRBV6-1; D gene unclear. This CDR3 spans 12 amino acids. Germline-derived CDR1 and CDR2 are MNHNS and SASEGT. Between the trimmed V and J ends, which lost 5 bases and 7 bases, there was a span of 9 bases. CDR3 bases: TGTGCCAGCAGTTCCGACTTGAATGAGCAGTTCTTC. Protein product: CASSSDLNEQFF.

This clonotype has ten or more counts. This chain links TRBV4-1 with TRBJ2-5, with 11 bases aligning to TRBD2. The CDR3 is 15 residues long. Germline CDR1 is MGHRA and CDR2 is YSYEKL. Unmatched junction bases numbered 3, after V lost 2 bases and J lost 4 bases. CDR3 residues: CASSQQGLAGETQYF. The CDR3 nucleotides read TGCGCCAGCAGCCAACAAGGACTAGCGGGAGAGACCCAGTACTTC.

The chain links TRBV27 to TRBJ2-5; TRBD2 matches at 9 bases. CDR1 MNHEY and CDR2 SMNVEV come from the germline V gene (reference sequence). The CDR3 is 15 amino acids. Germline trimming cut 5 bases from V and 5 bases from J; bases unmatched to any gene: 9. The CDR3: CASSASGGFGETQYF. Here the CDR3 DNA reads TGTGCCAGCAGTGCCAGCGGGGGGTTCGGTGAGACCCAGTACTTC.

About this clonotype: One junction end disagrees with the germline gene, perhaps due to a read error. This chain's CDR3 is CSPQGIPIAGQHNEEFF. As DNA, the CDR3 is TGCAGTCCACAGGGCATCCCAATAGCGGGACAGCACAATGAGGAGTTCTTC. The chain recombines TRBV20-1 with TRBJ2-1, with a tentative D call TRBD2 (8 bases). This CDR3 comprises 17 residues. Germline CDR1 reads DFQATT; CDR2 reads SNEGSKA (reference sequence).

This clonotype was seen repeatedly, ten times or more. The J gene is TRBJ2-5, the V gene TRBV19; 7 bases line up with TRBD1. After removal of 4 bases from V and 3 bases from J, the junction contained 5 bases not matched to a gene. The CDR3 is 14 amino acids. The germline V gene encodes CDR1 LNHDA and CDR2 SQIVND (reference sequence). The CDR3, as DNA: TGTGCCAGTAGTACTTCCGGGACAGAAGAGACCCAGTACTTC. It specifies CASSTSGTEETQYF.

For this clonotype: A read error may be the cause here, since a much bigger clone is one base away. The V gene is TRBV5-8, the J gene TRBJ2-1; 10 bases are a match to TRBD2. The CDR3 covers 14 residues. CDR1 and CDR2 (germline): SGHTS, YDEGEE. The CDR3 DNA follows: TGTGCCAGCAGCACTAGCGGGGCTCCCGACGAGAAGTACTTC. Translation gives CASSTSGAPDEKYF.

The chain combines TRBV4-1 with TRBJ2-3; a possible D gene is TRBD2 (7 bases). The CDR3 has 17 amino acids. Looked up from germline, CDR1 is MGHRA and CDR2 is YSYEKL. The CDR3 DNA is TGCACCATCAGCCAAGGGATCAGGGCGGGGGCCACAGATACGCAGTATTTT. Its protein product is CTISQGIRAGATDTQYF.

There are many counts of this clonotype. The chain employs TRBV27 and TRBJ2-5, with 7 positions matching TRBD1. Germline CDR1 MNHEY, CDR2 SMNVEV (reference sequence). The trim removed 6 bases at V and 2 bases at J, leaving 3 bases unmatched. The CDR3 loop spans 13 amino acids. The CDR3 DNA is TGTGCCAGCAGCCACAGGGGACAAGAGACCCAGTACTTC. It translates to CASSHRGQETQYF.

This clonotype was picked up many times. A read error may explain this, as a much larger clone is one base away. V and J are TRBV20-1 and TRBJ2-7, with 7 bases identical to TRBD2. This CDR3 is 14 amino acids long. The germline V gene encodes CDR1 DFQATT and CDR2 SNEGSKA (reference sequence). CDR3 sequence reads: CSASLGGRVNELYF. The DNA for the CDR3 is TGCAGTGCTAGCCTGGGTGGGAGGGTCAACGAGCTGTACTTC.

In this sample, this clonotype turned up a few times. A much bigger clone sits one base away, suggesting this may be a read error. CDR3 nucleotide sequence: TGTGCCAGCAGTTCCTACAGGGACCGCCGCTATGGCTACACCTTC. As protein: CASSSYRDRRYGYTF. The V and J genes are TRBV12-3 or TRBV12-4 and TRBJ1-2; D possibly corresponds to TRBD1 (6 bases). V was clipped by 4 bases and J by 4 bases, with 16 bases between them. The length of the CDR3 is 15 residues.

This clonotype was found many times. J is TRBJ1-2 and V is TRBV5-5, with 10 bases aligning to TRBD1. Germline V gene data show CDR1 as SGHKS and CDR2 as YYEKEE (reference sequence). V shed 2 bases and J 6 bases; nucleotides not matched to a gene: 4. The CDR3 runs to 14 residues. CDR3 in amino acids: CASSLYGTGDGYTF. The CDR3 DNA reads TGTGCCAGCAGCTTATACGGGACAGGGGATGGCTACACCTTC.

This clonotype was recorded at least ten times. This chain joins TRBV12-3 or TRBV12-4 and TRBJ2-1, with D tentatively TRBD1 (6 bases). V lost 7 bases and J lost 9, with 19 bases in between. The CDR3 is 14 residues long. For the CDR3, the DNA is TGTGCCAGCAAGATACAGGGTGCCTCAGGTGAGCAGTTCTTC. This translates into CASKIQGASGEQFF.

The table lists this clonotype with many counts. The CDR3 spells CAISTQDRISTDTQYF. The CDR3 DNA reads as TGTGCCATCAGTACCCAGGACAGGATTAGCACAGATACGCAGTATTTT. The chain is built from TRBV10-3 and TRBJ2-3; 7 bases line up with TRBD1. CDR3 length equals 16 residues. The V gene end was trimmed by 5 bases and the J gene end by 0 bases; junction bases not matched to a gene: 8. Per germline, CDR1 ENHRY and CDR2 SYGVKD.

This clonotype was seen just once. The chain carries TRBV20-1 and TRBJ2-1; TRBD2 matches 9 bases. The germline V gene encodes CDR1 DFQATT and CDR2 SNEGSKA (reference sequence). The ends lost 1 base at V and 8 bases at J; junction bases unmatched: 3. The length of the CDR3 is 13 residues. The DNA for the CDR3 is TGCAGTGCTAGAGCTCTAGCGGGATATGAGCAGTTCTTC. It codes for CSARALAGYEQFF.

This clonotype came up many times. V usage is TRBV2 and J usage is TRBJ2-7; D call uncertain. Germline CDR1 and CDR2: SNHLY and FYNNEI. The CDR3 length is 15 residues. V lost 3 bases, J lost 4 bases, and 16 bases lay in between. The CDR3 DNA reads TGTGCCAGCAGTGACTCCCCGGCCAGAAGTTACGAGCAGTACTTC. Amino acids: CASSDSPARSYEQYF.

J is TRBJ2-1 and V is TRBV18; D possibly corresponds to TRBD2 (5 bases). The germline V gene encodes CDR1 KGHSH and CDR2 LQKENI. The CDR3 extends over 14 amino acids. Trimming removed 2 bases from V and 5 bases from J, with 10 bases in between. CDR3 in amino acids: CASSPIPGNNEQFF. In DNA form, the CDR3 reads TGTGCCAGCTCACCAATTCCCGGGAACAATGAGCAGTTCTTC.

Details on this clonotype: A much larger clone differs by one base, so this may be a read error. The gene calls are TRBV19 and TRBJ2-3, with TRBD2 as a possible D gene (6 bases). This CDR3 has 13 amino acids. The germline gives CDR1 LNHDA, CDR2 SQIVND (reference sequence). Deletions cut 4 bases from V and 4 bases from J, with 9 bases between. CDR3 sequence (DNA): TGTGCCAGTAGTAGCGGGAAGGCAGATACGCAGTATTTT. Encoded protein: CASSSGKADTQYF.

The V call is TRBV5-6, the J call TRBJ2-7, with D uncertain. Per germline, CDR1 SGHDT and CDR2 YYEEEE. CDR3 length: 12 amino acids. Between the trimmed V and J ends, which lost 0 bases and 7 bases, there was a span of 8 bases. The CDR3 loop is CASSLDTTEQYF. CDR3 nucleotide sequence: TGTGCCAGCAGCTTGGATACAACGGAGCAGTACTTC.

This chain joins TRBV28 and TRBJ1-5; tentative D call: TRBD1 (6 bases). CDR3 length: 14 residues. The V end lost 6 bases, the J end lost 5 bases, and 14 bases lay between the germline ends. Germline lookup yields CDR1 MDHEN and CDR2 SYDVKM. CDR3 coding DNA: TGTGCCAGCAGCTGGACAGAGTCTGATCAGCCCCAGCATTTT. The encoded protein is CASSWTESDQPQHF.

This rearrangement joins TRBV6-9 to TRBJ2-7; 9 bases line up with TRBD1. Germline values: CDR1 MNHGY, CDR2 SVAAGI. There are 16 residues in the CDR3. CDR3 region: CVSSSSRGDREPEQYF. DNA of the CDR3: TGTGTTAGCAGTTCCTCCAGAGGGGACAGGGAACCCGAGCAGTACTTC.

The CDR3 coding sequence is TGTGCCGAAACGTTCGGGTCCTACAATGAGCAGTTCTTC. This translates into CAETFGSYNEQFF. The chain combines TRBV5-6 with TRBJ2-1; unclear D gene. The germline CDR1 and CDR2 sequences are SGHDT and YYEEEE. Trimming removed 10 bases from V and 1 base from J, with 12 bases in between. The CDR3 is 13 residues long. The whole variable domain, filled in from reference TRBV5-6 and TRBJ2-1, reads DAGVTQSPTHLIKTRGQQVTLRCSPKSGHDTVSWYQQALGQGPQFIFQYYEEEERQRGNFPDRFSGHQFPNYSSELNVNALLLGDSALYLCAETFGSYNEQFFGPGTRLTVL.

The CDR3 nucleotides are TGCGCCAGCAGCCCTGGGACAGGGGGAAGTCGGGAGACCCAGTACTTC. The encoded protein is CASSPGTGGSRETQYF. The gene calls are TRBV5-1 and TRBJ2-5, with 11 positions matching TRBD1. The junction had 10 bases not matched to a gene; V was cut back by 4 bases and J by 5 bases. This CDR3 is 16 amino acids long. The germline V gene encodes CDR1 SGHRS and CDR2 YFSETQ. Based on the CDR3 plus reference TRBV5-1 and TRBJ2-5, the full variable domain is KAGVTQTPRYLIKTRGQQVTLSCSPISGHRSVSWYQQTPGQGLQFLFEYFSETQRNKGNFPGRFSGRQFSNSRSEMNVSTLELGDSALYLCASSPGTGGSRETQYFGPGTRLLVL.

J is TRBJ2-1 and V is TRBV20-1; 9 bases line up with TRBD1. This CDR3 has 15 amino acids. V shed 3 bases, J shed 10 bases, and the junction held 13 bases outside the gene matches. CDR1 and CDR2 from the germline V gene are DFQATT and SNEGSKA (reference sequence). CDR3 loop: CSARGQGQGAYEQFF. The CDR3 DNA reads TGCAGTGCTAGGGGGCAGGGACAGGGCGCCTACGAGCAGTTCTTC.

About this clonotype: It is likely a read error, because the conserved phenylalanine at the end of the CDR3 is missing. The chain combines TRBV19 with TRBJ2-7, with TRBD2 matching over 10 bases. The CDR3 has 15 residues. J lost 2 bases, V lost 7 bases, and 8 bases had no gene match. Germline values: CDR1 LNHDA, CDR2 SQIVND (reference sequence). The CDR3 loop is CASNVNSGRTYEQYL. CDR3 nucleotide sequence: TGTGCCAGTAATGTGAATAGCGGGAGGACCTACGAGCAGTACTTA.